The text below deals with one TCR beta chain. There are many counts of this clonotype. Its antigen is not yet known. Within one base of it there is no much larger clone, and no base qualities were kept. The sample is drawn from a study of T cell repertoires in cytomegalovirus infection (dated by TCRdb to the late 2010s). For the study in its entirety: Because public TCR beta signatures pointed to carriage of CMV infection together with the matching HLA type, the HLA type of each donor mattered for the analysis. Study-level results and caveats: The ex vivo response was dominated by HLA-C-restricted CMV-specific TCR beta clonotypes, and the single most frequent clonotype in two of eight donors was supplied by these HLA-C-restricted clonotypes. Carriers of CMV infection plus the relevant HLA type were discriminated by the cumulative frequency of public TCR beta family members in the study cohort and in an independent approximately 360-donor cohort.

Sequencing was performed on an Illumina HiSeq 1500. Using fastp at Q25 and MiXCR, TCRdb reprocessed the public reads and kept productive beta chains. CDR3 protein sequences are deduplicated, and each keeps its most common genes and DNA. The sample has tens of thousands of distinct CDR3 sequences on record, 20% of them singletons. Of the sample, about 18% is held by the ten largest clones. Looking up the germline V gene (reference sequence) yields CDR1 MNHEY and CDR2 SMNVEV. V ends up 7 bases short and J 15 bases short, with an unmatched junction base count of 10. From its cysteine to its phenylalanine, the CDR3 spans 12 amino acids. The only DNA kept is the CDR3, 36 bases in frame from the first base.

The sequence was collected from a human donor in good health (CMV status not recorded). Some clones in this sample may be carry-over from other donors' samples. The chain joins TRBV27 to TRBJ2-1, and 9 junction bases match TRBD2. The source material was PBMCs, sequenced either directly or after in vitro stimulation (not recorded which). The encoded CDR3 is CASNQRGTSLFF. In nucleotide form, the sequence is TGTGCCAGCAACCAAAGGGGGACTAGCCTGTTCTTC.